Listed here is a single T cell receptor (beta chain). The antigen is unknown. Germline V gives CDR1 SGHVS, CDR2 FQNEAQ. CDR3 length: 12 amino acids. Between the trimmed V and J ends, which lost 5 bases and 7 bases, there was a span of 11 bases. This sample is drawn from a study of OX40 agonist ivuxolimab in advanced cancers. Study-wide background: An agonistic anti-OX40 (CD134) antibody, ivuxolimab, was used to treat the patients.

Generated by immunoSEQ multiplex PCR, the TCRdb table keeps only in-frame clones and is missing some. The profile covers 45,000 to 55,000 clones, with approximately 94% appearing a single time and 9.5% to 15% taken by the ten largest. Study-wide results and limits: Both blood CD4+ and CD8+ T cells showed clonal growth by week 6 at 0.1 to 3.0 mg/kg. More expanded clones were seen, on average, in CD8+ T cells than in CD4+.

This chain connects TRBV7-8 to TRBJ1-2; D ambiguous. The clonotype originates from an adult with an advanced solid tumor such as melanoma, head and neck, liver or kidney cancer. The material was CD4+ or CD8+ T cells sorted from blood, obtained in a trial of the OX40 agonist ivuxolimab. CDR3 in DNA: TGTGCCAGCAGCCCTGATCCGGTTGGCTACACCTTC. It specifies CASSPDPVGYTF. Combining the CDR3 with reference TRBV7-8 and TRBJ1-2 gives the whole variable domain GAGVSQSPRYKVAKRGQDVALRCDPISGHVSLFWYQQALGQGPEFLTYFQNEAQLDKSGLPSDRFFAERPEGSVSTLKIQRTQQEDSAVYLCASSPDPVGYTFGSGTRLTVV.